The 13 T cell receptor beta chains presented below share a single source sample, sequenced in a study of identical twins. TCRdb independently ran MiXCR on the 5' RACE reads; one entry per CDR3 protein. The repertoire consists of around 530,000 distinct CDR3 sequences, with roughly 15% occurring once and the leading ten covering around 0.4%. These data are also associated with another study on yellow fever vaccine responses in identical twins.

The sample consisted of CD4+ T cells sorted from blood. These receptors were taken from a woman aged 18-29 years in good health.

This clonotype turned up a few times. V is TRBV12-3 or TRBV12-4 and J is TRBJ2-7; tentatively, D is TRBD2 (6 bases). This CDR3 comprises 15 residues. Trimming removed 5 bases from V and 6 bases from J, with 20 bases in between. The DNA of the CDR3 is TGTGCCAGCAGTCCTGGTTCGACGGGACTGTCCGAGCAGTACTTC. Translated, it gives CASSPGSTGLSEQYF.

Only a few counts were recorded for this clonotype. This chain uses TRBV4-1 with TRBJ2-6; D is undetermined. CDR3 length: 14 amino acids. Per the germline V gene, CDR1 is MGHRA and CDR2 is YSYEKL. Deletions cut 1 base from V and 2 bases from J, with 3 bases between. The CDR3 spells CASSQVAGANVLTF. The DNA for the CDR3 is TGCGCCAGCAGCCAAGTAGCTGGGGCCAACGTCCTGACTTTC.

In its sample, this clonotype was seen many times. The rearrangement links TRBV5-1 to TRBJ2-1; a weak D match, TRBD2 (6 bases). This CDR3 spans 15 amino acids. V lost 3 bases, J lost 0 bases, and 10 bases lay in between. Germline V gives CDR1 SGHRS, CDR2 YFSETQ. Written as DNA, the CDR3 is TGCGCCAGCAGCTCTAGCGTTAGCTCCTACAATGAGCAGTTCTTC. It yields the protein CASSSSVSSYNEQFF.

The chain uses TRBV28 and TRBJ2-2; D gene uncertain. The V and J ends lost 7 bases and 0 bases respectively, with 6 bases between them. CDR3 length equals 13 residues. Germline CDR1 reads MDHEN; CDR2 reads SYDVKM. The CDR3 DNA is TGTGCCAGCACCGCGCCGAACACCGGGGAGCTGTTTTTT. It codes for CASTAPNTGELFF.

The V gene is TRBV5-1, the J gene TRBJ2-3; weak D call: TRBD2 (5 bases). Looked up from germline, CDR1 is SGHRS and CDR2 is YFSETQ. The CDR3 totals 14 residues. Deletions cut 2 bases from V and 1 base from J, with 8 bases between. CDR3 coding DNA: TGCGCCAGCAGCTTTACTAGGGGCACAGATACGCAGTATTTT. This encodes CASSFTRGTDTQYF.

This clonotype came up a few times. The genes are TRBV10-3 and TRBJ1-5; D is unclear. The CDR3 has 13 amino acids. V was shortened by 0 bases and J by 5 bases, with 5 bases between the two germline ends. In germline, CDR1 is ENHRY, CDR2 SYGVKD. CDR3 nucleotide sequence: TGTGCCATCAGTGAGTCCATAGATCAGCCCCAGCATTTT. Encoded protein: CAISESIDQPQHF.

This clonotype was observed a few times. The chain combines TRBV20-1 with TRBJ1-1; D is unresolved. CDR1 DFQATT and CDR2 SNEGSKA come from the germline V gene (reference sequence). V lost 5 bases and J lost 1, with 11 bases in between. This CDR3 is built from 13 residues. The CDR3 is CSAVDSRNTEAFF. The CDR3 nucleotides are TGCAGTGCTGTTGACTCTCGGAACACTGAAGCTTTCTTT.

V is TRBV12-3 or TRBV12-4 and J is TRBJ2-3; the D is unclear. Trimming left V 3 bases short and J 0 bases short, with 4 bases between. This CDR3 is 13 amino acids long. The CDR3 DNA reads as TGTGCCAGCAGTTTTGTAAGCACAGATACGCAGTATTTT. Protein sequence: CASSFVSTDTQYF.

The chain is built from TRBV27 and TRBJ2-7, with 12 bases that match TRBD2. CDR3 length: 14 amino acids. CDR1 and CDR2 from the germline V gene are MNHEY and SMNVEV (reference sequence). V trimming: 6 bases; J trimming: 3 bases; junction bases outside the gene matches: 3. In DNA form, the CDR3 reads TGTGCCAGCAGGACTAGCGGGAGAGTCTACGAGCAGTACTTC. This encodes CASRTSGRVYEQYF.

This CDR3 is CSGLRVSGTDTQYF. CDR3 DNA: TGCAGCGGCCTTAGGGTTTCAGGCACAGATACGCAGTATTTT. The chain uses TRBV29-1 and TRBJ2-3; D remains unclear. Trimming shortened V by 7 bases and J by 1 base, and 15 bases separated the two germline ends. The CDR3 extends over 14 amino acids. Germline values: CDR1 SQVTM, CDR2 ANQGSEA.

The CDR3 loop is CASSGVFGTDTQYF. In DNA, the CDR3 is TGTGCCAGCTCGGGGGTGTTCGGCACAGATACGCAGTATTTT. The chain couples TRBV18 to TRBJ2-3; the D gene could be TRBD1 or TRBD2 (5 bases each). This CDR3 is 14 amino acids long. The V gene's germline CDR1 is KGHSH and CDR2 LQKENI. The V end was cut by 6 bases, the J end by 1 base, with 11 bases between.

This chain uses TRBV9 with TRBJ1-2; 7 bases fit TRBD1. Germline lookup yields CDR1 SGDLS and CDR2 YYNGEE. V dropped 4 bases and J dropped 5; count of bases not matched to a gene: 8. The CDR3 runs to 14 residues. CDR3 sequence reads: CASSPRQGRYGYTF. In DNA, the CDR3 is TGTGCCAGCAGCCCAAGACAGGGACGGTATGGCTACACCTTC.

J is TRBJ2-5 and V is TRBV3-1; D is perhaps TRBD2 (5 bases). This CDR3 contains 12 residues. V was shortened by 4 bases and J by 7 bases, with 10 bases between the two germline ends. Germline CDR1 reads LGHDT; CDR2 reads YNNKEL (reference sequence). The CDR3 region is CASSPYAGTQYF. For the CDR3, the DNA is TGTGCCAGCAGCCCCTACGCGGGGACCCAGTACTTC.